The T cell receptor (beta chain) described here comes from a study of blood T cell repertoires in COVID-19 (dated by TCRdb to the early 2020s). About the full investigation: Collaborator samples came from the United States, Italy and Spain and covered acute and convalescent phases of COVID-19. Where available, HLA class I and class II types were taken from metadata supplied by the sample provider and were not determined by assay-based typing. Nearly every sample came with metadata listing a de-identified subject ID, COVID-19 status, age in years and sex. The material from the prospective study consisted of cDNA or gDNA derived from T cells, B-cell-depleted T cells, or PBMCs. The samples were drawn from two sources: the first 160 participants of the ongoing ImmuneRACE study, and fewer than 1,500 subjects contributed by 6 global collaborators. The dataset comprised deeply sampled blood TCRbeta repertoires from subjects exposed to, actively infected with, or recovered from COVID-19. The repertoires were made available in a free public database intended to serve as a resource for research on the immune response to SARS-CoV-2. The full study reports these points: The amount of clinical and demographic metadata varied by source and participant and was provided uncurated.

Each collaborating institution followed its own protocols to collect whole blood in K2EDTA tubes. For TCRbeta analysis, collaborators shipped samples in one of three forms: frozen whole blood, isolated PBMCs, or DNA extracted from either of those sample types. The V end gives up 0 bases and the J end 5 bases, leaving 0 bases in the junction not matched to a gene. There are 15 amino acids in the CDR3, from cysteine to phenylalanine inclusive. The sequence is cut down to CDR3 DNA, 45 bases in frame from base 1. For CDR1 and CDR2, the germline V gene lists KGHSH and LQKENI. TCRbeta CDR3 regions were amplified from genomic DNA using the immunoSEQ Assay, a bias-controlled multiplex PCR. As for how the authors treated the data: The number of nucleated cells in each sample was estimated from the amplification of reference gene primers within the assay. To quantify the absolute abundance of each unique TCRbeta CDR3 rearrangement, sequence reads were collapsed and filtered. Productive Simpson clonality was computed per sample as the square root of Simpson's diversity index over productive rearrangements. Entries here come from immuneACCESS through TCRdb and include only in-frame sequences with V and J called. Some clones fail to appear in such tables; in the studies checked, an unresolved V gene covers under half of the shortfall, and the cause of the remainder is unknown. V, J and clone size reflect that table, while D and trimming were determined from the DNA. This sample lists some 100,000 clones; 90% were detected once. The top ten hold around 5.1% of the sample.

Concerning this clone itself: The specificity of this receptor is unknown. No base quality values were provided; no much bigger clone lies one nucleotide off.

Here the chain combines TRBV18 and TRBJ2-1; TRBD2 lines up with 11 middle nucleotides. This sequence originates from a man aged 50 or older with acute or convalescent COVID-19. The specimen sequenced was peripheral blood. The DNA sequence reads TGTGCCAGCTCACCACCGACTAGCGGGAACAATGAGCAGTTCTTC. The translation is CASSPPTSGNNEQFF.